A selection of T cell receptor beta chains follows, all from one sample in a study of cytomegalovirus exposure and HLA in healthy donors. The method was immunoSEQ multiplex PCR; TCRdb's version includes in-frame clones alone and lacks a portion of them. The data show roughly 93,000 clones, approximately 80% seen once. The specimen sequenced was PBMCs. These receptors all come from a middle-aged man in good health and CMV-seronegative. Both conserved end residues are part of each CDR3. A D gene is named only where the DNA matches it firmly. Clone size, where shown, is once, few, many, or a class for clones that have expanded.

size: NA; D: TRBD1; V: TRBV4-3; J: TRBJ2-7; CDR3: CASSPHLTGVSEREQYF; DNA: TGCGCCAGCAGCCCGCACTTAACAGGGGTATCGGAGCGTGAGCAGTACTTC
size: NA; D: TRBD1; V: TRBV29-1; J: TRBJ2-7; CDR3: CSAGTGRSYEQYF; DNA: TGCAGCGCCGGGACAGGGAGATCCTACGAGCAGTACTTC
size: few; D: TRBD1; V: TRBV5-6; J: TRBJ1-4; CDR3: CASSFVDRGPNEKLFF; DNA: TGTGCCAGCAGCTTTGTGGACAGGGGCCCTAATGAAAAACTGTTTTTT
size: NA; D: TRBD1; V: TRBV29-1; J: TRBJ1-4; CDR3: CSAIDRVLVKLFF; DNA: TGCAGCGCCATCGACAGGGTGTTAGTAAAACTGTTTTTT
size: NA; D: TRBD1; V: TRBV5-1; J: TRBJ1-2; CDR3: CASSLGQGSYGYTF; DNA: TGCGCCAGCAGCTTGGGACAGGGCAGCTATGGCTACACCTTC
size: NA; D: NA; V: TRBV7-9; J: TRBJ2-5; CDR3: CASSYFTGTLQETQYF; DNA: TGTGCCAGCAGTTATTTCACCGGGACACTACAAGAGACCCAGTACTTC
size: few; D: NA; V: TRBV5-1; J: TRBJ2-4; CDR3: CASSYRGGARDIQYF; DNA: TGCGCCAGCAGCTATCGTGGGGGGGCTAGGGACATTCAGTACTTC
size: NA; D: TRBD1; V: TRBV5-1; J: TRBJ2-7; CDR3: CASSYDRVDEQYF; DNA: TGCGCCAGCAGTTATGACAGGGTTGACGAGCAGTACTTC
size: few; D: NA; V: TRBV30; J: TRBJ1-6; CDR3: CAWIGGSYNSPLHF; DNA: TGTGCCTGGATCGGGGGTTCCTATAATTCACCCCTCCACTTT
size: NA; D: NA; V: TRBV18; J: TRBJ2-2; CDR3: CASSPIPQNTGELFF; DNA: TGTGCCAGCTCACCAATCCCCCAGAACACCGGGGAGCTGTTTTTT
size: NA; D: NA; V: TRBV9; J: TRBJ1-1; CDR3: CASSTRDFNTEAFF; DNA: TGTGCCAGCAGCACAAGGGACTTTAACACTGAAGCTTTCTTT
size: NA; D: NA; V: TRBV2; J: TRBJ2-2; CDR3: CASSDIGGRTGELFF; DNA: TGTGCCAGCAGTGATATCGGGGGACGCACCGGGGAGCTGTTTTTT
size: NA; D: TRBD1; V: TRBV6-5; J: TRBJ1-5; CDR3: CASRLTGTGVQPQHF; DNA: TGTGCCAGCAGATTGACCGGGACAGGGGTCCAGCCCCAGCATTTT
size: NA; D: TRBD1; V: TRBV5-1; J: TRBJ2-7; CDR3: CASRATGAHEQYF; DNA: TGCGCCAGCAGGGCGACAGGGGCACACGAGCAGTACTTC
size: NA; D: NA; V: TRBV29-1; J: TRBJ1-1; CDR3: CSVERQVNAEAFF; DNA: TGCAGCGTTGAAAGACAGGTGAACGCTGAAGCTTTCTTT
size: NA; D: TRBD1; V: TRBV7-2; J: TRBJ2-5; CDR3: CASRQGTETQYF; DNA: TGTGCCAGCCGACAGGGAACGGAGACCCAGTACTTC
size: NA; D: TRBD2; V: TRBV5-1; J: TRBJ2-5; CDR3: CASSPGGSSQETQYF; DNA: TGCGCCAGCAGCCCGGGGGGGAGCAGCCAAGAGACCCAGTACTTC
size: few; D: NA; V: TRBV6-6; J: TRBJ2-5; CDR3: CASSYGQKETQYF; DNA: TGTGCCAGCAGTTACGGACAGAAAGAGACCCAGTACTTC